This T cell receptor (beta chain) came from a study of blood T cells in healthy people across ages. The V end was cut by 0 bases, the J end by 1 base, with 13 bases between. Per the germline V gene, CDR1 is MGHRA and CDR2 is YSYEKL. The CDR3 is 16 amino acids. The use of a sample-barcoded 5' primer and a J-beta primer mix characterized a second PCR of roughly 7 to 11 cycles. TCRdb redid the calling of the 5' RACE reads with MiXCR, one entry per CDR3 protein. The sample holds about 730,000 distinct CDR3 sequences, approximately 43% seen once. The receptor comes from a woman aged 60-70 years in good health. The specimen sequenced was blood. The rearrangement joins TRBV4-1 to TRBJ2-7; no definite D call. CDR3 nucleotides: TGCGCCAGCAGCCAAGAAGGTCTAGAACGGTCCTACGAGCAGTACTTC. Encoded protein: CASSQEGLERSYEQYF.